Following are 18 T cell receptor beta chains from one sample sequenced in a study of cytomegalovirus exposure and HLA in healthy donors. PCR employed 60 Vbeta and 13 Jbeta primers. Using immunoSEQ multiplex PCR, the repertoire was profiled, and TCRdb retains in-frame clones only, with some absent. The data hold 150,000 to 200,000 clones, with roughly 74% observed a single time. Sequenced: PBMCs. The receptors shown here come from a man aged 18 to 35 in good health and CMV-seropositive.

This chain joins TRBV28 and TRBJ2-3; 8 nucleotides match TRBD2. J was trimmed by 4 bases and V by 3 bases; bases with no gene match: 9. Germline CDR1 reads MDHEN; CDR2 reads SYDVKM. The CDR3 totals 16 residues. The CDR3 region has the DNA TGTGCCAGCAGTTTTTCCGGGACTAGTGGGGCAGATACGCAGTATTTT. Translation: CASSFSGTSGADTQYF.

This rearrangement joins TRBV5-8 to TRBJ1-4; D remains ambiguous. This CDR3 region has 15 residues. Germline loops: CDR1 SGHTS, CDR2 YDEGEE. V was cut by 1 base and J by 4 bases, with 11 bases left in between. This chain's CDR3 is CASSLSRDFNEKLFF. CDR3 coding DNA: TGTGCCAGCAGCTTGTCGCGGGATTTTAATGAAAAACTGTTTTTT. The complete variable domain, with remaining parts taken from reference TRBV5-8 and TRBJ1-4, reads EAGVTQSPTHLIKTRGQQATLRCSPISGHTSVYWYQQALGLGLQFLLWYDEGEERNRGNFPPRFSGRQFPNYSSELNVNALELEDSALYLCASSLSRDFNEKLFFGSGTQLSVL.

J is TRBJ2-7 and V is TRBV4-2, with a weak D call TRBD1 (5 bases). Germline V lookup: CDR1 LGHNA, CDR2 YNFKEQ. This CDR3 contains 13 residues. Trimming took 1 base from V and 9 from J, leaving 13 bases between them. The CDR3: CASSQGLGQGQYF. For the CDR3, the DNA is TGTGCCAGCAGCCAAGGTCTAGGGCAGGGGCAGTACTTC.

This clone was detected only a few times. The J gene is TRBJ2-5, the V gene TRBV15; tentative D call: TRBD2 (7 bases). Trimming left V 3 bases short and J 3 bases short, with 14 bases between. The CDR3 runs 15 residues. Looked up from germline, CDR1 is LNHNV and CDR2 is YYDKDF (reference sequence). The CDR3 bases are TGTGCCACCAGCAGGGGGGGGGCACCAAAAGAGACCCAGTACTTC. Its translation: CATSRGGAPKETQYF. Full variable domain (rest looked up from reference TRBV15 and TRBJ2-5): DAMVIQNPRYQVTQFGKPVTLSCSQTLNHNVMYWYQQKSSQAPKLLFHYYDKDFNNEADTPDNFQSRRPNTSFCFLDIRSPGLGDTAMYLCATSRGGAPKETQYFGPGTRLLVL.

The chain uses TRBV28 and TRBJ2-1, with TRBD1 matching 9 bases. Germline V gene sequence: CDR1 MDHEN, CDR2 SYDVKM. With V trimmed by 5 bases and J by 1 base, 6 bases remained unmatched. This CDR3 contains 16 residues. The CDR3 bases are TGTGCCAGCAGTCCATCCGGGACAGGGTCCTACAATGAGCAGTTCTTC. Translation gives CASSPSGTGSYNEQFF.

Details on this clone: The junction departs from germline at one end; a sequencing error may be responsible. The rearrangement joins TRBV4-2 to TRBJ2-1; TRBD2 matches at 10 bases. The CDR3 totals 15 residues. Germline CDR1 and CDR2: LGHNA and YNFKEQ. This CDR3 reads CASGHASGRVNEQFF. In DNA form, the CDR3 reads TGTGCCAGCGGCCATGCTAGCGGGAGAGTAAATGAGCAGTTCTTC.

V gene TRBV7-6 combines with J gene TRBJ2-3, with no clear D. V was clipped by 5 bases and J by 1 base, with 16 bases between them. CDR3 size: 16 residues. Looked up from germline, CDR1 is SGHVS and CDR2 is FNYEAQ. The CDR3, as DNA: TGTGCCAGCAGCCCATTCGCGGCGGAGCGCACAGATACGCAGTATTTT. Its protein product is CASSPFAAERTDTQYF.

The chain uses TRBV6-1 and TRBJ2-5; D gene unclear. The V and J ends lost 1 base and 1 base respectively, with 4 bases between them. Looked up from germline, CDR1 is MNHNS and CDR2 is SASEGT. CDR3 length: 13 amino acids. The CDR3 region is CASSEGPQETQYF. The CDR3 nucleotides read TGTGCCAGCAGTGAAGGGCCCCAAGAGACCCAGTACTTC.

CDR3 loop: CASSPRQGGTEAFF. The CDR3 region has the DNA TGTGCCAGCAGCCCACGACAGGGAGGTACTGAAGCTTTCTTT. The chain joins TRBV16 to TRBJ1-1; TRBD1 matches at 7 bases. The CDR3 spans 14 residues. The trim removed 4 bases at V and 5 bases at J, leaving 7 bases unmatched. Per the germline V gene, CDR1 is KGHSY and CDR2 is FQNENV.

The chain has TRBV7-3 and TRBJ2-7, with 8 bases lining up with TRBD1. There are 15 residues in the CDR3. The germline gives CDR1 SGHTA, CDR2 FQGTGA. V shed 5 bases and J 3 bases; nucleotides not matched to a gene: 9. The CDR3 loop is CASSVDRGANYEQYF. CDR3 DNA sequence: TGTGCCAGCAGCGTTGACAGGGGAGCTAACTACGAGCAGTACTTC.

Note on this clone: Germline and junction disagree at one end, which may indicate a read error. This chain's CDR3 is CASSWGLAGGQETQYF. CDR3 in DNA: TGTGCTAGCAGCTGGGGACTAGCGGGAGGGCAAGAGACCCAGTACTTC. The chain couples TRBV7-7 to TRBJ2-5, with 16 bases that match TRBD2. Looked up from germline, CDR1 is SSHAT and CDR2 is FNYEAQ (reference sequence). This CDR3 comprises 16 residues.

This clone was found a few times. V is TRBV28 and J is TRBJ2-3; the match to TRBD1 covers 9 bases. CDR1 is MDHEN and CDR2 is SYDVKM in the germline V gene. The CDR3 length is 15 residues. The junction had 7 bases not matched to a gene; V was cut back by 6 bases and J by 3 bases. CDR3: CASSRTGTGTDTQYF. CDR3 sequence (DNA): TGTGCCAGCAGCAGGACCGGGACAGGGACAGATACGCAGTATTTT.

The CDR3 protein is CASSEWREDRETQYF. In DNA, the CDR3 is TGTGCCAGCAGTGAGTGGCGGGAGGACCGAGAGACCCAGTACTTC. V and J are TRBV6-1 and TRBJ2-5; 8 bases are a match to TRBD2. The length of the CDR3 is 15 residues. Per germline, CDR1 MNHNS and CDR2 SASEGT. The V and J ends lost 3 bases and 4 bases, in that order; junction bases with no gene match: 7.

Comments on this clone: Sequence at one end of the junction differs from germline and may be a read error. The chain combines TRBV7-9 with TRBJ2-7, with D possibly being TRBD2 (6 bases). This CDR3 is built from 15 residues. Germline CDR1 reads SEHNR; CDR2 reads FQNEAQ (reference sequence). CDR3 sequence reads: CSSSPGVPIGHEQYF. CDR3 DNA sequence: TGTTCCAGCAGCCCGGGGGTGCCGATCGGGCACGAGCAGTACTTC. The full variable domain, completed using reference TRBV7-9 and TRBJ2-7, is DTGVSQNPRHKITKRGQNVTFRCDPISEHNRLYWYRQTLGQGPEFLTYFQNEAQLEKSRLLSDRFSAERPKGSFSTLEIQRTEQGDSAMYLCSSSPGVPIGHEQYFGPGTRLTVT.

V usage is TRBV5-1 and J usage is TRBJ2-7, with 13 bases identical to TRBD2. Germline CDR1 reads SGHRS; CDR2 reads YFSETQ. V trimming: 6 bases; J trimming: 5 bases; junction bases outside the gene matches: 11. This CDR3 has 16 amino acids. In DNA form, the CDR3 reads TGCGCCAGCATGGTAGGACTAGCGGGAGCCTTCGACGAGCAGTACTTC. It encodes CASMVGLAGAFDEQYF.

As regards this clone: A read error may produce the germline difference seen at one junction end. V and J are TRBV5-8 and TRBJ2-7, with 12 bases matching TRBD1. CDR3 size: 16 residues. Germline V gene sequence: CDR1 SGHTS, CDR2 YDEGEE. This chain's CDR3 is CASNNRLGTGGYGQYF. CDR3 coding DNA: TGTGCCAGCAACAATCGACTCGGGACAGGGGGCTACGGGCAGTACTTC.

The gene calls are TRBV27 and TRBJ1-6; D may be TRBD1 (5 bases). V lost 8 bases and J 8 bases, leaving 10 bases between the germline ends. The CDR3 runs to 12 residues. Germline CDR1 reads MNHEY; CDR2 reads SMNVEV (reference sequence). The chain's CDR3 is CASGFRDSPLHF. CDR3 nucleotide sequence: TGTGCCAGCGGATTCAGGGATTCACCCCTCCACTTT.

The chain employs TRBV7-3 and TRBJ2-1; 10 nucleotides match TRBD2. V lost 3 bases and J lost 12; bases outside the gene matches: 11. The CDR3 spans 15 residues. Germline assignment: CDR1 SGHTA and CDR2 FQGTGA. The CDR3, as DNA: TGTGCCAGCAGCTTGATAGCGGGAGGATCTCTGGGGCAGTTCTTC. Translated: CASSLIAGGSLGQFF.